The 25 T cell receptor beta chains in this list originate from one sample, sequenced in a study of blood T cell repertoires in COVID-19. Sequencing used immunoSEQ multiplex PCR; TCRdb keeps in-frame clones, though not all of them. The sample holds approximately 94,000 clones, approximately 80% seen once. Sequencing was carried out using peripheral blood. These TCRs come from a man between 65 and 79 years old with active or convalescent COVID-19.

This chain uses TRBV5-5 with TRBJ1-2, with D perhaps matching TRBD1 (6 bases). Trimming shortened V by 1 base and J by 4 bases, and 14 bases separated the two germline ends. The CDR3 extends over 15 amino acids. From germline, CDR1 is SGHKS and CDR2 YYEKEE (reference sequence). The CDR3 sequence: CASSLRTVGTYGYTF. CDR3 nucleotides: TGTGCCAGCAGCTTGCGGACAGTCGGAACCTATGGCTACACCTTC.

The rearrangement joins TRBV28 to TRBJ1-5; TRBD1 is a possible D gene (6 bases). Trimming took off 4 bases at V and 4 bases at J, with 17 bases between the two ends. CDR1 is MDHEN and CDR2 is SYDVKM in the germline V gene. The CDR3 consists of 16 residues. The CDR3 reads CASSSRYTGPNQPQHF. The DNA of the CDR3 is TGTGCCAGCAGTTCCCGATATACAGGGCCAAATCAGCCCCAGCATTTT. Full variable domain (remainder filled in from reference TRBV28 and TRBJ1-5): DVKVTQSSRYLVKRTGEKVFLECVQDMDHENMFWYRQDPGLGLRLIYFSYDVKMKEKGDIPEGYSVSREKKERFSLILESASTNQTSMYLCASSSRYTGPNQPQHFGDGTRLSIL.

The chain joins TRBV25-1 to TRBJ1-4; TRBD1 matches 8 bases. CDR1 is MGHDK and CDR2 is SYGVNS in the germline V gene. V lost 4 bases and J lost 8; bases outside the gene matches: 9. The CDR3 is 15 amino acids. The CDR3 sequence: CASSAPGQAAEKLFF. The CDR3 region has the DNA TGTGCCAGCAGTGCTCCGGGACAGGCCGCCGAAAAACTGTTTTTT.

This rearrangement joins TRBV24-1 to TRBJ1-1; perhaps TRBD1 as D (6 bases). The CDR3 has 13 amino acids. Trimming pared 9 bases from V and 1 base from J, leaving 11 bases between. Germline loops: CDR1 KGHDR, CDR2 SFDVKD. CDR3 coding DNA: TGTGCCACCCGAGGGGGGGCGAACACTGAAGCTTTCTTT. Translation gives CATRGGANTEAFF.

This chain connects TRBV5-1 to TRBJ2-4; 10 bases fit TRBD1. The germline gives CDR1 SGHRS, CDR2 YFSETQ. V dropped 2 bases and J dropped 1; count of bases not matched to a gene: 9. The CDR3 is 18 amino acids. The DNA for the CDR3 is TGCGCCAGCAGCTTCGGACAGGGGGGGCCTACGGCCAAAAACATTCAGTACTTC. Residues: CASSFGQGGPTAKNIQYF.

The gene calls are TRBV11-2 and TRBJ2-7; 9 positions match TRBD1. The CDR3 covers 15 residues. Germline V CDR1 and CDR2: SGHAT, FQNNGV. Germline trimming cut 1 base from V and 3 bases from J; bases unmatched to any gene: 4. CDR3 protein: CASSLVGQGGYEQYF. The CDR3 bases are TGTGCCAGCAGCTTAGTGGGACAGGGAGGCTACGAGCAGTACTTC. Based on the CDR3 plus reference TRBV11-2 and TRBJ2-7, the full variable domain is EAGVAQSPRYKIIEKRQSVAFWCNPISGHATLYWYQQILGQGPKLLIQFQNNGVVDDSQLPKDRFSAERLKGVDSTLKIQPAKLEDSAVYLCASSLVGQGGYEQYFGPGTRLTVT.

This clone has a handful of counts. The chain recombines TRBV7-2 with TRBJ2-2; D perhaps matches TRBD1 (6 bases). V shed 2 bases and J shed 1 base, with 14 bases lying between them. Germline V gene lookup returns CDR1 SGHTA and CDR2 FQGNSA. The CDR3 is made up of 17 amino acids. The CDR3 sequence: CASSLKGGQKNTGELFF. The CDR3 DNA reads as TGTGCCAGCAGCTTAAAGGGCGGACAGAAGAACACCGGGGAGCTGTTTTTT.

The chain combines TRBV30 with TRBJ2-7, with D tentatively TRBD2 (5 bases). Germline CDR1 GTSNPN, CDR2 SVGIG (reference sequence). This CDR3 contains 13 residues. V lost 2 bases to trimming and J lost 4 bases, with 12 bases between them. CDR3 loop: CAWSLARPYEQYF. For the CDR3, the DNA is TGTGCCTGGAGTCTAGCCCGCCCATACGAGCAGTACTTC.

The chain joins TRBV15 to TRBJ1-1, with a weak D call TRBD1 (5 bases). The CDR3 has 16 amino acids. V gave up 0 bases and J gave up 0 bases, with 11 bases separating them. Germline V gives CDR1 LNHNV, CDR2 YYDKDF (reference sequence). The CDR3 is CATSRDPRDLNTEAFF. DNA for the CDR3: TGTGCCACCAGCAGAGATCCCAGGGATCTGAACACTGAAGCTTTCTTT.

V usage is TRBV24-1 and J usage is TRBJ2-3, with 15 bases identical to TRBD2. The CDR3 spans 19 residues. Germline trimming cut 3 bases from V and 4 bases from J; bases unmatched to any gene: 10. The V gene's germline CDR1 is KGHDR and CDR2 SFDVKD. The CDR3 DNA follows: TGTGCCACCAGTGATCCGGGGACTAGCGGGGGGCCCGGGGCAGATACGCAGTATTTT. Translating gives CATSDPGTSGGPGADTQYF.

V is TRBV9 and J is TRBJ1-6; 7 bases agree with TRBD1. CDR3 length: 16 residues. Losses at the gene ends were 4 bases for V and 4 bases for J; bases not matched to a gene: 8. Germline values: CDR1 SGDLS, CDR2 YYNGEE. This chain's CDR3 is CASSPGAGGYNSPLHF. CDR3 bases: TGTGCCAGCAGCCCTGGAGCAGGGGGTTATAATTCACCCCTCCACTTT. Full variable domain (outside the CDR3, taken from reference TRBV9 and TRBJ1-6): DSGVTQTPKHLITATGQRVTLRCSPRSGDLSVYWYQQSLDQGLQFLIQYYNGEERAKGNILERFSAQQFPDLHSELNLSSLELGDSALYFCASSPGAGGYNSPLHFGNGTRLTVT.

This clone was counted once. In DNA form, the CDR3 reads TGTGCCAGCAGTTTGGGCAGGGGGCTAGGCTACACCTTC. Translation gives CASSLGRGLGYTF. This chain connects TRBV28 to TRBJ1-2; 8 bases line up with TRBD1. CDR1 and CDR2 from the germline V gene are MDHEN and SYDVKM. CDR3 length: 13 residues. V shed 3 bases, J shed 8 bases, and the junction held 5 bases outside the gene matches.

The chain carries TRBV7-8 and TRBJ2-7, with 8 bases identical to TRBD1. Unmatched junction bases numbered 6, after V lost 0 bases and J lost 2 bases. This CDR3 comprises 16 residues. CDR1 is SGHVS and CDR2 is FQNEAQ in the germline V gene. CDR3 residues: CASSLAASGGPYEQYF. The CDR3 DNA follows: TGTGCCAGCAGCTTAGCGGCGTCAGGGGGCCCCTACGAGCAGTACTTC.

J is TRBJ2-4 and V is TRBV30; D is uncertain. V was trimmed by 0 bases and J by 9 bases, leaving 9 bases between them. The CDR3 is made up of 12 amino acids. Looked up from germline, CDR1 is GTSNPN and CDR2 is SVGIG (reference sequence). The CDR3 nucleotides are TGTGCCTGGAGTGTACGAGTTGGCATTCAGTACTTC. Its translation is CAWSVRVGIQYF.

In its sample, this clone was seen many times. The genes are TRBV18 and TRBJ2-7, with 9 nucleotides matching TRBD1. Trimming at V came to 3 bases and at J to 0 bases, leaving 3 bases not matched to a gene. CDR1 and CDR2 (germline): KGHSH, LQKENI. The CDR3 spans 15 residues. This CDR3 reads CASSPTGGLSYEQYF. The CDR3 nucleotides are TGTGCCAGCTCACCTACAGGGGGCCTCTCCTACGAGCAGTACTTC.

This sequence joins TRBV5-8 and TRBJ2-1; TRBD1 is a possible D gene (6 bases). V lost 4 bases, J lost 13 bases, and 18 bases lay in between. In germline, CDR1 is SGHTS, CDR2 YDEGEE. This CDR3 spans 13 amino acids. Written as DNA, the CDR3 is TGTGCCAGCAGCCAGACAGGTACTCCTCGTCAGTTCTTC. Translating gives CASSQTGTPRQFF.

This chain uses TRBV7-9 with TRBJ1-2; 7 bases fit TRBD1. Trimming took 0 bases from V and 5 from J; bases not matched to a gene: 6. The CDR3 contains 15 residues. CDR1 is SEHNR, CDR2 FQNEAQ, per germline (reference sequence). The CDR3 loop reads CASSLASGQQYGYTF. The CDR3 DNA reads TGTGCCAGCAGCTTAGCGTCGGGACAGCAGTATGGCTACACCTTC.

The chain joins TRBV6-5 to TRBJ1-5; 8 nucleotides line up with TRBD1. The CDR3 is made up of 15 amino acids. CDR1 MNHEY and CDR2 SVGAGI come from the germline V gene. The J segment lost 1 base and the V segment lost 2 bases, leaving 1 base of the junction unmatched. The CDR3 DNA sequence: TGTGCCAGCAGTTACCAGGGGGCGAGCAATCAGCCCCAGCATTTT. As protein: CASSYQGASNQPQHF.

The V gene is TRBV25-1, the J gene TRBJ2-5; no reliable D call. Germline-derived CDR1 and CDR2 are MGHDK and SYGVNS. V was pared by 6 bases and J by 3 bases, with 11 bases between. The CDR3 has 13 residues. The CDR3 reads CASRTPFEETQYF. CDR3 bases: TGTGCCAGCAGGACACCCTTCGAAGAGACCCAGTACTTC.

The table lists this clone with a count of one. V usage is TRBV2 and J usage is TRBJ1-1; 9 bases align to TRBD1. Germline CDR1 and CDR2: SNHLY and FYNNEI. The CDR3 extends over 14 amino acids. V dropped 6 bases and J dropped 5; count of bases not matched to a gene: 7. DNA for the CDR3: TGTGCCAGCAGGACAGGGGGACGGTGGACTGAAGCTTTCTTT. Amino acids: CASRTGGRWTEAFF.

Of note for this clone: The germline gene is not matched at one end of the junction; a read error may be the cause. The chain is built from TRBV6-5 and TRBJ2-7; 10 bases are a match to TRBD1. Germline V CDR1 and CDR2: MNHEY, SVGAGI. The CDR3 totals 16 residues. CDR3 residues: CASSSPRDRGLYEQYF. CDR3 nucleotide sequence: TGTGCCAGCAGTTCCCCCCGCGACAGGGGGCTCTACGAGCAATACTTC.

The chain recombines TRBV24-1 with TRBJ1-5; TRBD1 is a possible D gene (6 bases). Between the trimmed V and J ends, which lost 9 bases and 3 bases, there was a span of 11 bases. The CDR3 runs to 13 residues. Germline CDR1 KGHDR, CDR2 SFDVKD. CDR3: CATAGQNNQPQHF. CDR3 sequence (DNA): TGTGCCACCGCAGGACAGAACAATCAGCCCCAGCATTTT.

The chain has TRBV19 and TRBJ2-2, with 12 nucleotides matching TRBD2. CDR3 length equals 18 residues. V was clipped by 2 bases and J by 4 bases; unmatched bases: 8. CDR1 LNHDA and CDR2 SQIVND come from the germline V gene (reference sequence). The CDR3 DNA is TGTGCCAGTAGTATAAGAAGGTCTAGCGGGAGGGGCACCGGGGAGCTGTTTTTT. Translating gives CASSIRRSSGRGTGELFF.

The chain links TRBV7-9 to TRBJ2-1, with 11 bases that match TRBD2. Germline lookup yields CDR1 SEHNR and CDR2 FQNEAQ (reference sequence). V was clipped by 2 bases and J by 12 bases; unmatched bases: 12. The CDR3 runs 16 residues. This CDR3 is CASSLPTSGGSYGQFF. For the CDR3, the DNA is TGTGCCAGCAGCTTACCTACTAGCGGGGGTAGTTATGGGCAGTTCTTC.

This chain links TRBV6-2 or TRBV6-3 with TRBJ2-7; 8 positions agree with TRBD2. This CDR3 contains 13 residues. Germline-derived CDR1 and CDR2 are MNHEY and SVGEGT. Trimming at V came to 3 bases and at J to 6 bases, leaving 4 bases not matched to a gene. DNA for the CDR3: TGTGCCAGCAGTTATCGGGAGGGGACCGAGCAGTACTTC. This encodes CASSYREGTEQYF.